The 25 T cell receptor beta chains below all came from one sample that was sequenced in a study of vaccination and CD4 T cells after COVID-19. The treatment is: approximately nine-day PBMC culture with coronavirus spike peptide pools or control peptides (ViraFEST assay). No antigen has been assigned to these receptors. Scientists ran DNA taken from cultured CD4+ T cells through the Oncomine TCR Beta short-read assay for sequencing. TCRdb redid the calling of the PCR reads with MiXCR, one entry per CDR3 protein. Of about 20,000 distinct CDR3 sequences in the sample, around 55% were seen once. Input material: CD4+ T cells from blood, cultured in vitro. The source of these receptors is a human donor who had recovered from COVID-19.

There are a few counts of this clonotype. The chain uses TRBV20-1 and TRBJ2-5; a possible D gene is TRBD2 (6 bases). Germline assignment: CDR1 DFQATT and CDR2 SNEGSKA (reference sequence). This CDR3 has 13 amino acids. Trimming stripped 2 bases from V and 8 bases from J, with 15 bases between. CDR3 coding DNA: TGCAGTGCTAGATCCCCTCTACTAGCCACCCAGTACTTC. Residues: CSARSPLLATQYF.

The chain couples TRBV7-2 to TRBJ2-1; 7 bases are shared with TRBD2. This CDR3 region has 14 residues. Losses at the gene ends were 4 bases for V and 7 bases for J; bases not matched to a gene: 7. Germline CDR1 is SGHTA and CDR2 is FQGNSA. CDR3 in DNA: TGTGCCAGCAGCTCCCGGACTAGAACGAATGAGCAGTTCTTC. Translating gives CASSSRTRTNEQFF.

This chain uses TRBV27 with TRBJ1-2; D unclear. The CDR3 is 15 amino acids. In germline, CDR1 is MNHEY, CDR2 SMNVEV (reference sequence). Trimming removed 3 bases from V and 0 bases from J, with 11 bases in between. CDR3 amino acids: CASSLAGASNYGYTF. The CDR3 nucleotides are TGTGCCAGCAGTTTGGCAGGCGCTTCTAACTATGGCTACACCTTC.

The chain combines TRBV5-6 with TRBJ1-1; D is unclear. The CDR3 consists of 15 residues. Germline V CDR1 and CDR2: SGHDT, YYEEEE. V shed 4 bases and J shed 0 bases, with 13 bases lying between them. The CDR3 loop is CASSGRLGVNTEAFF. The CDR3 DNA reads TGTGCCAGCAGCGGGCGGCTGGGCGTGAACACTGAAGCTTTCTTT.

The chain couples TRBV21-1 to TRBJ2-1; the table's TRBD2 call for D was not verified on the DNA. TRBV21-1 is shown as a pseudogene. This CDR3 contains 16 residues. The CDR3 reads CASSSWTSGSYNEQFF. The DNA for the CDR3 is TGTGCCAGCAGCAGCTGGACTAGCGGCTCCTACAATGAGCAGTTCTTC.

V is TRBV7-9 and J is TRBJ2-3; the match to TRBD1 covers 8 bases. The CDR3 sequence is 14 residues long. Germline V gene lookup returns CDR1 SEHNR and CDR2 FQNEAQ (reference sequence). V shed 10 bases, J shed 0 bases, and the junction held 6 bases outside the gene matches. The CDR3 nucleotides are TGTGCCACCGAACAGGGGGTGAGCACAGATACGCAGTATTTT. It specifies CATEQGVSTDTQYF.

This clonotype was picked up a small number of times. The chain employs TRBV6-2 or TRBV6-3 and TRBJ2-5, with 7 bases that match TRBD1. The germline V gene has CDR1 MNHEY and CDR2 SVGEGT. V shed 5 bases, J shed 1 base, and the junction held 1 base outside the gene matches. The CDR3 totals 13 residues. CDR3 protein: CASSGTVQETQYF. CDR3 nucleotide sequence: TGTGCCAGCAGTGGGACAGTCCAAGAGACCCAGTACTTC.

In this sample, this clonotype turned up a few times. The V gene is TRBV20-1, the J gene TRBJ2-5; perhaps D is TRBD1 or TRBD2 (5 bases each). This CDR3 spans 12 amino acids. Trimming pared 8 bases from V and 5 bases from J, leaving 15 bases between. Germline V CDR1 and CDR2: DFQATT, SNEGSKA (reference sequence). The CDR3 protein is CSPQGWGETQYF. DNA of the CDR3: TGCAGTCCTCAGGGTTGGGGGGAGACCCAGTACTTC.

CDR3 nucleotides: TGTGCCAGCAGCGTAGAGGTTTTAGGCAATCAGCCCCAGCATTTT. This sequence encodes CASSVEVLGNQPQHF. This sequence joins TRBV9 and TRBJ1-5, with D unclear. The CDR3 sequence is 15 residues long. The germline V gene encodes CDR1 SGDLS and CDR2 YYNGEE. V dropped 0 bases and J dropped 2 bases, with 9 bases sitting between them.

The chain joins TRBV10-3 to TRBJ2-7; the D call may be TRBD1 or TRBD2 (5 bases each). The CDR3 consists of 13 residues. Trimming removed 7 bases from V and 2 bases from J, with 12 bases in between. CDR1 is ENHRY and CDR2 is SYGVKD in the germline V gene. This CDR3 is CAIMGTYTYEQYF. The CDR3 DNA reads as TGTGCCATCATGGGGACGTACACCTACGAGCAGTACTTC.

The CDR3 region has the DNA TGTGCCAGCAGGACTATAGCGGGAGCTGTCCAAGAGACCCAGTACTTC. Residues: CASRTIAGAVQETQYF. The genes are TRBV27 and TRBJ2-5, with 9 bases that match TRBD2. The CDR3 runs 16 residues. The V gene's germline CDR1 is MNHEY and CDR2 SMNVEV (reference sequence). The ends lost 6 bases at V and 1 base at J; junction bases unmatched: 9.

This chain links TRBV6-2 or TRBV6-3 with TRBJ2-2; D is ambiguous. The CDR3 length is 13 residues. The germline V gene encodes CDR1 MNHEY and CDR2 SVGEGT. V was cut by 2 bases and J by 0 bases, with 1 base left in between. CDR3 residues: CASSYPNTGELFF. The CDR3, as DNA: TGTGCCAGCAGTTACCCGAACACCGGGGAGCTGTTTTTT.

The chain employs TRBV19 and TRBJ2-7; perhaps D is TRBD1 or TRBD2 (5 bases each). CDR1 is LNHDA, CDR2 SQIVND, per germline (reference sequence). Deletions cut 4 bases from V and 3 bases from J, with 13 bases between. This CDR3 has 14 residues. CDR3 sequence reads: CASSNPGSLYEQYF. The CDR3 nucleotides are TGTGCCAGTAGTAACCCAGGGAGCCTCTACGAGCAGTACTTC. Full variable domain (missing parts from reference TRBV19 and TRBJ2-7): DGGITQSPKYLFRKEGQNVTLSCEQNLNHDAMYWYRQDPGQGLRLIYYSQIVNDFQKGDIAEGYSVSREKKESFPLTVTSAQKNPTAFYLCASSNPGSLYEQYFGPGTRLTVT.

This clonotype has only a few counts. This chain joins TRBV2 and TRBJ1-2; no definite D call. CDR3 length equals 13 residues. Deletions cut 3 bases from V and 0 bases from J, with 5 bases between. In germline, CDR1 is SNHLY, CDR2 FYNNEI. The CDR3 DNA sequence: TGTGCCAGCAGTGAGCGACCTAACTATGGCTACACCTTC. It translates to CASSERPNYGYTF. The full variable domain, with the rest looked up from reference TRBV2 and TRBJ1-2, is EPEVTQTPSHQVTQMGQEVILRCVPISNHLYFYWYRQILGQKVEFLVSFYNNEISEKSEIFDDQFSVERPDGSNFTLKIRSTKLEDSAMYFCASSERPNYGYTFGSGTRLTVV.

This clonotype has only a few counts. The V gene is TRBV6-2 or TRBV6-3, the J gene TRBJ2-2, with a tentative D call TRBD2 (6 bases). Trimming cost V 6 bases and J 10 bases, with 15 bases left between them. The CDR3 covers 13 residues. The germline V gene encodes CDR1 MNHEY and CDR2 SVGEGT. The CDR3 region is CASRPLPGEELFF. The CDR3 nucleotides are TGTGCCAGCAGACCCCTCCCGGGGGAGGAGCTGTTTTTT.

V gene TRBV24-1 combines with J gene TRBJ2-3; TRBD1 matches 9 bases. The CDR3 totals 16 residues. V shed 4 bases and J 4 bases; nucleotides not matched to a gene: 8. Germline V CDR1 and CDR2: KGHDR, SFDVKD. CDR3 coding DNA: TGTGCCACCAGTGAAGGGACAGGGAAGGTATCAGATACGCAGTATTTT. It yields the protein CATSEGTGKVSDTQYF.

This clonotype was counted between two and nine times. The chain couples TRBV27 to TRBJ1-2; tentatively, D is TRBD1 (6 bases). Germline V gene sequence: CDR1 MNHEY, CDR2 SMNVEV (reference sequence). The germline V and J ends were trimmed by 3 bases and 2 bases, with 19 bases remaining between them. The CDR3 is made up of 17 amino acids. This CDR3 is CASSLLGDQGNNYGYTF. The CDR3 DNA reads TGTGCCAGCAGTTTGTTAGGGGACCAGGGGAACAACTATGGCTACACCTTC.

This clonotype was recorded a few times. The J gene is TRBJ1-2, the V gene TRBV11-2; D is perhaps TRBD1 (6 bases). Trimming cost V 6 bases and J 8 bases, with 19 bases left between them. Germline V gives CDR1 SGHAT, CDR2 FQNNGV. The CDR3 loop spans 14 amino acids. CDR3 region: CASSRGQPGEGYTF. CDR3 bases: TGTGCCAGCAGTCGTGGACAGCCCGGAGAGGGCTACACCTTC.

This clonotype has more than one count but fewer than ten. The V gene is TRBV11-3, the J gene TRBJ2-5; D not certain. Germline CDR1 and CDR2: SGHNT and YENEEA. CDR3 length equals 13 residues. V was shortened by 5 bases and J by 4 bases, with 11 bases between the two germline ends. The CDR3 here is CASSLGPGETQYF. CDR3 nucleotide sequence: TGTGCCAGCAGCCTAGGGCCCGGAGAGACCCAGTACTTC.

The chain is built from TRBV20-1 and TRBJ1-2, with D perhaps TRBD1 (6 bases). Trimming pared 1 base from V and 1 base from J, leaving 13 bases between. CDR3 length equals 15 residues. CDR1 and CDR2 (germline): DFQATT, SNEGSKA (reference sequence). The CDR3 sequence is CSARVGGHLNYGYTF. CDR3 nucleotides: TGCAGTGCTAGAGTCGGGGGACATCTTAACTATGGCTACACCTTC.

The CDR3 loop is CASSPRLAGGETQYF. The CDR3 nucleotides are TGTGCCAGCAGCCCCCGACTAGCGGGTGGTGAGACCCAGTACTTC. This sequence joins TRBV7-2 and TRBJ2-5; 10 nucleotides match TRBD2. From germline, CDR1 is SGHTA and CDR2 FQGNSA. This CDR3 region has 15 residues. The ends lost 5 bases at V and 5 bases at J; junction bases unmatched: 8.

The chain has TRBV21-1 and TRBJ1-1. TRBV21-1 constitutes a pseudogene. The CDR3 runs to 16 residues. CDR3 loop: CASSSTKRQGGTEAFF. DNA of the CDR3: TGTGCCAGCAGCTCAACTAAGCGTCAGGGAGGGACTGAAGCTTTCTTT.

The chain carries TRBV28 and TRBJ1-2, with D maybe TRBD1 (5 bases). CDR1 is MDHEN, CDR2 SYDVKM, per germline. CDR3 length: 14 residues. The V end was cut by 6 bases, the J end by 4 bases, with 15 bases between. CDR3 DNA sequence: TGTGCCAGCAGCCCCCCAAAGGGGACCTATGGCTACACCTTC. The encoded protein is CASSPPKGTYGYTF.

The chain carries TRBV20-1 and TRBJ2-2, with no clear D. In germline, CDR1 is DFQATT, CDR2 SNEGSKA (reference sequence). This CDR3 region has 14 residues. Trimming took 4 bases from V and 5 from J, leaving 14 bases between them. The DNA for the CDR3 is TGCAGTGCTAAGGGTTATACTTATACCGGGGAGCTGTTTTTT. It translates to CSAKGYTYTGELFF.

The CDR3 DNA is TGTGCCTGGGGCCTCGGGTCACCCCTCCACTTT. Protein sequence: CAWGLGSPLHF. V gene TRBV30 combines with J gene TRBJ1-6; D remains unclear. From germline, CDR1 is GTSNPN and CDR2 SVGIG (reference sequence). The CDR3 contains 11 residues. V was pared by 5 bases and J by 10 bases, with 9 bases between.